This T cell receptor beta chain was sequenced for a study of shared clonotypes between healthy human individuals. The CDR3 has 14 residues. V lost 6 bases to trimming and J lost 9 bases; unmatched junction nucleotides: 8. Germline V lookup: CDR1 MNHEY, CDR2 SVGAGI. About this clone: The antigen is undetermined.

Deep-level running was used for the assay. The table came from immunoSEQ multiplex PCR; TCRdb's copy has only in-frame clones and leaves some out. This table has about 1,500,000 clones, around 95% appearing once. General study results and limits: The diversity represented, both genetic and in exposure history, was limited by few donors. Investigators collected only blood, and repertoires in tissues likely differ.

This TCR derives from a man aged 25 to 40 in good health. The sample taken for sequencing was naive CD4+ T cells sorted from blood. The sample's subset: CD45RA+ positively selected. The rearrangement joins TRBV6-5 to TRBJ2-1, with 10 positions matching TRBD2. CDR3 sequence (DNA): TGTGCCAGCAGGCCTTCCCTAGCGGGAGTTGAGCAGTTCTTC. It translates to CASRPSLAGVEQFF.